The source of this T cell receptor beta chain is a study of regulatory T cells in long-lasting Graves disease. Time point given: newly diagnosed GD, antithyroid drugs for less than 3 months. Following extraction of RNA from PBMCs, that RNA was used to make the TCR library. The V gene's germline CDR1 is LNHNV and CDR2 YYDKDF (reference sequence). J lost 6 bases, V lost 1 base, and 5 bases had no gene match. The CDR3 spans 14 residues. Researchers made TCR beta libraries by using iRepertoire HTBI primers and running Arm-PCR on CDR3 regions. TCRdb re-analysed the multiplex PCR reads in MiXCR, keeping a single row per CDR3 protein. The repertoire consists of 620,000 or so distinct CDR3 sequences, with roughly 15% occurring once and the leading ten covering around 19%. This clonotype turned up a few times. In addition, the sample was reused for a study of T cells in Graves' hyperthyroidism and ophthalmopathy.

The chain has TRBV15 and TRBJ1-2, with 7 nucleotides matching TRBD1. Sequencing was performed on peripheral blood mononuclear cells (PBMCs), taken at new diagnosis, from a patient treated with antithyroid drugs. The TCR sequence derives from a woman aged 25-40 years with Graves disease. CDR3 bases: TGTGCCACCAGCAGAGCCTCCGGGACAGATGGCTACACCTTC. Protein product: CATSRASGTDGYTF.